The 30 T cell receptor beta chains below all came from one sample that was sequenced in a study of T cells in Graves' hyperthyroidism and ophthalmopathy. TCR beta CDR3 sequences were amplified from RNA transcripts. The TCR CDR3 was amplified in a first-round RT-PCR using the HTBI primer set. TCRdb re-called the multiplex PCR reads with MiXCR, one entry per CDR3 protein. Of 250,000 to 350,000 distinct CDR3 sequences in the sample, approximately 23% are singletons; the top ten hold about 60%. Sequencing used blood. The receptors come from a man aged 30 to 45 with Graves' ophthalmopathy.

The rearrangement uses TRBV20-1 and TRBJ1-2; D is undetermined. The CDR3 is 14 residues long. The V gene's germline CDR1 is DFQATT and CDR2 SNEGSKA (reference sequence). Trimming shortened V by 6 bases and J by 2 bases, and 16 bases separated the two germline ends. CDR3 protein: CSARIVGQNYGYTF. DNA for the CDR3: TGCAGTGCGCGAATAGTCGGCCAAAACTATGGCTACACCTTC.

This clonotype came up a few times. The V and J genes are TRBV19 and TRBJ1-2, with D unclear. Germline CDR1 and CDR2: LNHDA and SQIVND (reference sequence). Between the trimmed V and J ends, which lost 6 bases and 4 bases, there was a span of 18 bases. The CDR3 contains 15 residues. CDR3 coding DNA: TGTGCCAGTAGCCCTGGCGGGATCGGGGTCTATGGCTACACCTTC. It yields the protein CASSPGGIGVYGYTF.

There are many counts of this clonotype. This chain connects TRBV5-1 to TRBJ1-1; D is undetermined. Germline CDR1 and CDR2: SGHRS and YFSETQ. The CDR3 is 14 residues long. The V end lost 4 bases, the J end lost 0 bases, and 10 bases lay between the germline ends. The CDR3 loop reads CASSRRELNTEAFF. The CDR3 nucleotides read TGCGCCAGCAGCCGCCGGGAACTGAACACTGAAGCTTTCTTT.

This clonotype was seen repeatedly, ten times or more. CDR3: CAWSRPLGEQFF. The CDR3 DNA is TGTGCCTGGAGCAGACCACTTGGTGAGCAGTTCTTC. V gene TRBV30 combines with J gene TRBJ2-1; the D is unclear. The length of the CDR3 is 12 residues. Trimming removed 3 bases at V and 9 bases at J, with 12 bases between. The germline CDR1 and CDR2 sequences are GTSNPN and SVGIG (reference sequence).

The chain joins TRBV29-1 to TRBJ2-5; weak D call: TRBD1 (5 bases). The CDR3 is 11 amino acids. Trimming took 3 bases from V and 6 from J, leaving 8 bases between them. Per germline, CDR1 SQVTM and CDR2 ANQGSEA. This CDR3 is CSVDKGKTQYF. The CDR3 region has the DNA TGCAGCGTTGACAAGGGGAAGACCCAGTACTTC.

The CDR3 DNA follows: TGCGCCGCAGGCCGGACAGGGACCACTGAAGCTTTCTTT. Its protein is CAAGRTGTTEAFF. The V gene is TRBV10-2, the J gene TRBJ1-1; TRBD1 matches 8 bases. V gave up 11 bases and J gave up 4 bases; unmatched junction bases: 9. The CDR3 has 13 amino acids. Per the germline V gene, CDR1 is WSHSY and CDR2 is SAAADI.

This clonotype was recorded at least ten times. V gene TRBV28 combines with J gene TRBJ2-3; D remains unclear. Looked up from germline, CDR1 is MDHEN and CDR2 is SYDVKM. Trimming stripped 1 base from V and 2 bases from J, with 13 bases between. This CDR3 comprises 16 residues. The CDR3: CASSLYDRWNTDTQYF. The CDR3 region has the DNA TGTGCCAGCAGTTTATATGACCGTTGGAACACAGATACGCAGTATTTT.

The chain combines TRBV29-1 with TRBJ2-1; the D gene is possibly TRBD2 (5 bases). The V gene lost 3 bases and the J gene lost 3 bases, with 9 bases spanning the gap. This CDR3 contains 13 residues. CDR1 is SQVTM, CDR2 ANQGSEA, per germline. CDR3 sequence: CSVEGDNYNEQFF. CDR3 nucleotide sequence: TGCAGCGTTGAGGGAGACAACTACAATGAGCAGTTCTTC.

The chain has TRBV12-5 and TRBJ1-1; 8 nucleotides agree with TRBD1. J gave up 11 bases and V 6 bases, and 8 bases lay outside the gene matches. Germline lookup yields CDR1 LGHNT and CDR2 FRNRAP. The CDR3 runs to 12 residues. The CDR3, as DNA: TGTGCTAGTGGCATAGGACAGGGCCGGGCTTTCTTT. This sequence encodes CASGIGQGRAFF.

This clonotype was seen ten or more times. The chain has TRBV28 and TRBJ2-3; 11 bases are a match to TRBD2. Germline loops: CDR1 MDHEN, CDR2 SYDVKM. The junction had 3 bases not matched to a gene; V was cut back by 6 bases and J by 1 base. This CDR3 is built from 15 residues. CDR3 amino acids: CASRLAGGGTDTQYF. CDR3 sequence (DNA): TGTGCCAGCAGATTAGCGGGAGGGGGCACAGATACGCAGTATTTT.

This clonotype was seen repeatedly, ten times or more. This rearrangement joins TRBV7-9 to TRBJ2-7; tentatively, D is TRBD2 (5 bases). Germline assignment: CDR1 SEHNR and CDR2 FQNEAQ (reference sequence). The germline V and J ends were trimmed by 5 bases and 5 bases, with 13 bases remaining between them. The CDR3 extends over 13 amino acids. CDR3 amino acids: CASSLRELDEQYF. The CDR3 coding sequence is TGTGCCAGCAGCCTCCGGGAACTCGACGAGCAGTACTTC.

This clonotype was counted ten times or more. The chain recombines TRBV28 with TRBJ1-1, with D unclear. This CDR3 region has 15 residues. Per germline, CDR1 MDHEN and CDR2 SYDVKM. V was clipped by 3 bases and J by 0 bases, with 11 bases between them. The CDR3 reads CASSFPNPMNTEAFF. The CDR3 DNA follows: TGTGCCAGCAGTTTTCCCAACCCTATGAACACTGAAGCTTTCTTT.

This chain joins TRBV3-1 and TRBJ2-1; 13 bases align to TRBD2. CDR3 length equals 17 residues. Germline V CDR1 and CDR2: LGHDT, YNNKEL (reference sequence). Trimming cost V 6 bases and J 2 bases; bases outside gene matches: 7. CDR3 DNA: TGTGCCAGCAGTCCGAGGACTAGCGGGAGTACCTACAATGAGCAGTTCTTC. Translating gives CASSPRTSGSTYNEQFF.

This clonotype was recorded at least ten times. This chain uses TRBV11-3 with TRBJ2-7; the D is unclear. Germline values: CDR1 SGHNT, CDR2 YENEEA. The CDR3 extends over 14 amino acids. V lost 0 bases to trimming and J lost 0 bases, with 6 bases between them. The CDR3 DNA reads TGTGCCAGCAGCTTAGATCCCAACTCCTACGAGCAGTACTTC. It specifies CASSLDPNSYEQYF.

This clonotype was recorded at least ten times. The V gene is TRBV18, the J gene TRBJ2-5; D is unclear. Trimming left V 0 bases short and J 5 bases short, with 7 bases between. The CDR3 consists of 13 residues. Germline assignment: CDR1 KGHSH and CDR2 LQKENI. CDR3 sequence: CASSPPLRETQYF. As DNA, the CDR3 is TGTGCCAGCTCACCACCGCTCCGCGAGACCCAGTACTTC.

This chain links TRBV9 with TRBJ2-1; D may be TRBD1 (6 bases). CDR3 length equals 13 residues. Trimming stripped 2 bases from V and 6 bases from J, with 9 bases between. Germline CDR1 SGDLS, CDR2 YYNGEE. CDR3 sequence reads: CASSVGALNEQFF. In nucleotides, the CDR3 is TGTGCCAGCAGCGTGGGGGCACTCAATGAGCAGTTCTTC.

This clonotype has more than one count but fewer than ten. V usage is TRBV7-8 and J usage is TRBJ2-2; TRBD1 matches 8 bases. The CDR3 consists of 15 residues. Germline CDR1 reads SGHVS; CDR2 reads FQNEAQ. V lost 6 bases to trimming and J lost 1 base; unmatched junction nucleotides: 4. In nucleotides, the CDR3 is TGTGCCAGCAGGACCGGGACAGGGAACACCGGGGAGCTGTTTTTT. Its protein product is CASRTGTGNTGELFF.

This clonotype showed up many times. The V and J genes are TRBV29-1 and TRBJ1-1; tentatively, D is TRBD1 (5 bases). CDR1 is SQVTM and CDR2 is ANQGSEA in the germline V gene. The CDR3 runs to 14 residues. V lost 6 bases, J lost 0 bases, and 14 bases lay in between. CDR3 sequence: CSVGVHSLNTEAFF. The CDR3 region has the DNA TGCAGCGTGGGGGTTCACTCCCTGAACACTGAAGCTTTCTTT. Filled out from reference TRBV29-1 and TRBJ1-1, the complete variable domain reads SAVISQKPSRDICQRGTSLTIQCQVDSQVTMMFWYRQQPGQSLTLIATANQGSEATYESGFVIDKFPISRPNLTFSTLTVSNMSPEDSSIYLCSVGVHSLNTEAFFGQGTRLTVV.

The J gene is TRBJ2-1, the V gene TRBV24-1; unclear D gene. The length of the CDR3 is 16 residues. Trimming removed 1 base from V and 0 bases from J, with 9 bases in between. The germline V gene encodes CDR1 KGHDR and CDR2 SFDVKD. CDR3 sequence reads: CATSDFFGGSYNEQFF. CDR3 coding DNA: TGTGCCACCAGTGATTTCTTCGGTGGCTCCTACAATGAGCAGTTCTTC.

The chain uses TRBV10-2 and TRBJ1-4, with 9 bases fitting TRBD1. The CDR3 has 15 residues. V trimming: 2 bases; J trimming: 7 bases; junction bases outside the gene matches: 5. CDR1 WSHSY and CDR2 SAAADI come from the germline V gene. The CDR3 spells CASSEPGTGLEKLFF. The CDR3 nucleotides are TGCGCCAGCAGTGAGCCCGGGACAGGGCTTGAAAAACTGTTTTTT.

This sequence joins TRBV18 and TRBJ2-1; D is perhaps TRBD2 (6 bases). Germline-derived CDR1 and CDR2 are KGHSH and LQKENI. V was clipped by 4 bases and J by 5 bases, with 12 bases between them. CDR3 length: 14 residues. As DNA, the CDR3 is TGTGCCAGCTCACTGACTAGGATAGACAATGAGCAGTTCTTC. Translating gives CASSLTRIDNEQFF.

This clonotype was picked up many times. The CDR3 protein is CASRQPPGEQYF. CDR3 nucleotides: TGTGCCAGTAGGCAGCCCCCGGGCGAGCAGTACTTC. This rearrangement joins TRBV19 to TRBJ2-7, with D unresolved. The V gene's germline CDR1 is LNHDA and CDR2 SQIVND (reference sequence). This CDR3 spans 12 amino acids. Trimming stripped 6 bases from V and 6 bases from J, with 12 bases between.

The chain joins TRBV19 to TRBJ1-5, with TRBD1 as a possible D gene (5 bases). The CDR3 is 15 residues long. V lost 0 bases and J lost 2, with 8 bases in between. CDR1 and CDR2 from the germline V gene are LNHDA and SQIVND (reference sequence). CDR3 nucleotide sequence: TGTGCCAGTAGTATAGATTCACAGGGCAATCAGCCCCAGCATTTT. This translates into CASSIDSQGNQPQHF.

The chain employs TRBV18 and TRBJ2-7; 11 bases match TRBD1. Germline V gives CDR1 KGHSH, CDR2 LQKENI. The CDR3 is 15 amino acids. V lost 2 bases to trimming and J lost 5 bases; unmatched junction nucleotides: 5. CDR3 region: CASSPGQGAINEQYF. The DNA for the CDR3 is TGTGCCAGCTCACCAGGACAGGGGGCAATAAACGAGCAGTACTTC.

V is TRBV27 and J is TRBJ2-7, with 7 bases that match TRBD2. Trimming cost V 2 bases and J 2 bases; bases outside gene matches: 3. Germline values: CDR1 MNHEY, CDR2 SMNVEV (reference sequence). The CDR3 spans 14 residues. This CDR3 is CASSLRGLPYEQYF. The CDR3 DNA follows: TGTGCCAGCAGTTTACGGGGACTACCCTACGAGCAGTACTTC.

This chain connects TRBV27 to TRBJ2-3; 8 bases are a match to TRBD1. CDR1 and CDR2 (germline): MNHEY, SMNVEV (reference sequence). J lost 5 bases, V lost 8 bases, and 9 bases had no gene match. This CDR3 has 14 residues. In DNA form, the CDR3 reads TGTGCCAGCCTGGACAGGGTCGCTGGAGATACGCAGTATTTT. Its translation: CASLDRVAGDTQYF.

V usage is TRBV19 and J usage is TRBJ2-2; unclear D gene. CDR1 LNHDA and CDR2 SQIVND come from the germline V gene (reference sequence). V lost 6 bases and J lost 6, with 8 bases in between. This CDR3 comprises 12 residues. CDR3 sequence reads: CASRLVPGELFF. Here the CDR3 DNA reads TGTGCCAGTAGGCTAGTGCCCGGGGAGCTGTTTTTT. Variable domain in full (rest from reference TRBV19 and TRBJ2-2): DGGITQSPKYLFRKEGQNVTLSCEQNLNHDAMYWYRQDPGQGLRLIYYSQIVNDFQKGDIAEGYSVSREKKESFPLTVTSAQKNPTAFYLCASRLVPGELFFGEGSRLTVL.

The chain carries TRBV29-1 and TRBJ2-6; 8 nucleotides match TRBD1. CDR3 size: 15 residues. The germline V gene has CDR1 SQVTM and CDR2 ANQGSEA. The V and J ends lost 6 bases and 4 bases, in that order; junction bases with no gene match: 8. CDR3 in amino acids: CSVDNRGSGANVLTF. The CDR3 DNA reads TGCAGCGTCGACAACAGGGGGTCCGGGGCCAACGTCCTGACTTTC.

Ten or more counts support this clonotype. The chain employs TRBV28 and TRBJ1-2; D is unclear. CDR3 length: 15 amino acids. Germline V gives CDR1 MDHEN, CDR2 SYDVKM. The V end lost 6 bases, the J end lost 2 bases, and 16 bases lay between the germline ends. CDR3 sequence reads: CASRTRARSNYGYTF. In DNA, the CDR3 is TGTGCCAGCAGGACCAGAGCCCGCTCCAACTATGGCTACACCTTC.

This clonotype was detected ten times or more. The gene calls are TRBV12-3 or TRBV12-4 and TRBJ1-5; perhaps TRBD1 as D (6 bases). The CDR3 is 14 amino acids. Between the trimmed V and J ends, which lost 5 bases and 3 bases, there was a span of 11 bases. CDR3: CASSPDRINQPQHF. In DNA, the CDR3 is TGTGCCAGCAGTCCCGACAGGATCAATCAGCCCCAGCATTTT.